These T cell receptor beta chains were read from a single sample in a study of blood T cell repertoires in COVID-19. Measured with immunoSEQ multiplex PCR; TCRdb has only the in-frame clones, and not every one. The sample carries 200,000 to 300,000 clones, about nine tenths recorded once. Material for sequencing was PBMCs or T cells enriched from blood (not recorded which). These TCRs come from a man aged 35-49 years who had recovered from COVID-19. Both conserved end residues are part of each CDR3. The D gene is left open where the match is weak. Clone size is not always given. Where it is, it says once, few, many or a class for expanded clones.

v_call	d_call	clone_size	cdr3_length	j_call	cdr3_aa	cdr3_nt
TRBV7-2	TRBD1	-	16	TRBJ1-3	CASSRSPGGNGNTIYF	TGTGCCAGCAGTCGTAGCCCAGGGGGCAACGGAAACACCATATATTTT
TRBV6-5	TRBD1	-	14	TRBJ1-4	CASSRDRGNEKLFF	TGTGCCAGCAGCCGGGACAGGGGTAATGAAAAACTGTTTTTT
TRBV7-3	-	-	13	TRBJ2-5	CASSLSSDETQYF	TGTGCCAGCAGCTTAAGTAGCGACGAGACCCAGTACTTC
TRBV5-6	-	few	14	TRBJ2-2	CASSLGGFNGELFF	TGTGCCAGCAGCTTGGGCGGCTTTAACGGGGAGCTGTTTTTT
TRBV5-1	TRBD1	-	15	TRBJ2-5	CASSLGQGNQETQYF	TGCGCCAGCAGCTTGGGACAGGGGAACCAAGAGACCCAGTACTTC
TRBV7-2	TRBD1	-	16	TRBJ1-1	CASSLTGKGMNTEAFF	TGTGCCAGCAGCCTGACAGGGAAGGGCATGAACACTGAAGCTTTCTTT
TRBV19	TRBD1	-	15	TRBJ2-3	CASSPPGQRTDTQYF	TGTGCCAGTAGTCCGCCGGGACAGCGCACAGATACGCAGTATTTT
TRBV28	TRBD1	-	15	TRBJ2-2	CASSLRQGPTGELFF	TGTGCCAGCAGTCTCCGACAGGGACCAACCGGGGAGCTGTTTTTT
TRBV4-2	TRBD1	-	18	TRBJ1-2	CASSQSPRGQGLGYGYTF	TGTGCCAGCAGCCAAAGCCCTAGGGGACAGGGCTTGGGCTATGGCTACACCTTC
TRBV9	TRBD2	once	16	TRBJ2-1	CASSVASGMSYNEQFF	TGTGCCAGCAGCGTAGCTAGCGGGATGTCCTACAATGAGCAGTTCTTC
TRBV10-3	-	once	18	TRBJ2-1	CAISEAWAGEGYYNEQFF	TGTGCCATCAGTGAGGCCTGGGCAGGGGAGGGGTACTACAATGAGCAGTTCTTC
TRBV6-5	-	few	11	TRBJ1-2	CASSYGGGYTF	TGTGCCAGCAGTTACGGAGGAGGCTACACCTTC
TRBV2	-	-	14	TRBJ2-7	CASTERALSYEQYF	TGTGCCAGCACCGAGCGGGCCCTCTCCTACGAGCAGTACTTC
TRBV2	-	few	12	TRBJ1-1	CASNGPNTEAFF	TGTGCCAGCAACGGTCCGAACACTGAAGCTTTCTTT
TRBV6-5	TRBD1	-	15	TRBJ2-3	CASRKTGYYTDTQYF	TGTGCCAGCAGAAAGACAGGGTACTACACAGATACGCAGTATTTT
TRBV27	-	-	14	TRBJ1-6	CASAAPGNNSPLHF	TGTGCCAGCGCAGCCCCGGGGAATAATTCACCCCTCCACTTT
TRBV27	TRBD2	-	15	TRBJ2-1	CASTVAGTTYNEQFF	TGTGCCAGCACCGTAGCGGGAACGACCTACAATGAGCAGTTCTTC
TRBV30	-	-	16	TRBJ1-6	CAWGPTPGRYNSPLHF	TGTGCCTGGGGCCCGACTCCCGGGAGATATAATTCACCCCTCCACTTT
TRBV30	-	-	14	TRBJ2-7	CAGGVGLSTYEQYF	TGTGCCGGCGGGGTGGGGCTTTCCACCTACGAGCAGTACTTC
TRBV7-2	-	many	15	TRBJ1-3	CASSLVSGRRDTIYF	TGTGCCAGCAGCTTAGTATCAGGGCGTCGGGACACCATATATTTT
TRBV5-6	TRBD1	-	17	TRBJ1-5	CASSLRFGTDSNQPQHF	TGTGCCAGCAGCTTGCGATTTGGGACAGATAGCAATCAGCCCCAGCATTTT
TRBV21-1	-	-	14	TRBJ2-7	CASSKRTGTYEQYF	TGTGCCAGCAGCAAAAGGACTGGGACCTACGAGCAGTACTTC
TRBV5-1	TRBD2	once	16	TRBJ2-1	CASSRTGTSGGNEQFF	TGCGCCAGCAGCAGGACCGGGACTAGCGGGGGTAATGAGCAGTTCTTC
TRBV5-4	-	-	13	TRBJ2-7	CASSLAGSYEQYF	TGTGCCAGCAGCTTGGCGGGCTCCTACGAGCAGTACTTC
TRBV5-1	TRBD2	-	16	TRBJ2-3	CASSGGLAASTDTQYF	TGCGCCAGCAGCGGGGGACTAGCGGCTAGCACAGATACGCAGTATTTT
TRBV5-5	TRBD2	-	14	TRBJ2-1	CASSGGRANDEQFF	TGTGCCAGCAGCGGCGGGAGGGCCAACGATGAGCAGTTCTTC
TRBV5-1	-	-	12	TRBJ2-7	CASSGGSYEQYF	TGCGCCAGCAGTGGCGGGTCCTACGAGCAGTACTTC